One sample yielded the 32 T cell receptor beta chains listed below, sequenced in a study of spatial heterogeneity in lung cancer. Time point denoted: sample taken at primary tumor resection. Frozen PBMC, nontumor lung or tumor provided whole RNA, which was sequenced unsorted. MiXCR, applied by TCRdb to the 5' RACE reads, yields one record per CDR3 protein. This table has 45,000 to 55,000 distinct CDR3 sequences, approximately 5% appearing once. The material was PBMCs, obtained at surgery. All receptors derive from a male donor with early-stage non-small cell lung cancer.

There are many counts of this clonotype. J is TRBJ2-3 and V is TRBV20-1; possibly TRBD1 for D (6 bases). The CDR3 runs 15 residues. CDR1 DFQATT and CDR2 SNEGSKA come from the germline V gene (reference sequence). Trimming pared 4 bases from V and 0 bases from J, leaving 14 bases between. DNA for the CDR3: TGCAGTGCTAAATCGGACAGTCCCAGCACAGATACGCAGTATTTT. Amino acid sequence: CSAKSDSPSTDTQYF.

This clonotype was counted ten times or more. The CDR3 sequence is CASRQGGGEDTQYF. CDR3 nucleotide sequence: TGTGCCAGCAGACAGGGTGGTGGAGAAGATACGCAGTATTTT. This chain joins TRBV10-3 and TRBJ2-3; TRBD1 matches at 7 bases. CDR3 length: 14 residues. Germline V CDR1 and CDR2: ENHRY, SYGVKD. With 10 bases clipped from V and 5 bases from J, the junction kept 12 bases outside the gene matches.

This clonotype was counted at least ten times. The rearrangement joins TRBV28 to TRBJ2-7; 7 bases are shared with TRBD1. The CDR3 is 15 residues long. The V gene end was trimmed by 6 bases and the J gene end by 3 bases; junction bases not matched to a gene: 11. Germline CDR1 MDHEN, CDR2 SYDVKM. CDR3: CASSPNKGAVYEQYF. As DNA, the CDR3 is TGTGCCAGCAGCCCGAACAAGGGGGCCGTCTACGAGCAGTACTTC. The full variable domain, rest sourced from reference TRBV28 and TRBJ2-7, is DVKVTQSSRYLVKRTGEKVFLECVQDMDHENMFWYRQDPGLGLRLIYFSYDVKMKEKGDIPEGYSVSREKKERFSLILESASTNQTSMYLCASSPNKGAVYEQYFGPGTRLTVT.

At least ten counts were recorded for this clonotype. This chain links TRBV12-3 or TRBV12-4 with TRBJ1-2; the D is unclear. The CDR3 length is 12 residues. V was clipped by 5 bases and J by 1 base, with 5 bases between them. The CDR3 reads CASSPINYGYTF. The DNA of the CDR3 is TGTGCCAGCAGTCCCATTAACTATGGCTACACCTTC.

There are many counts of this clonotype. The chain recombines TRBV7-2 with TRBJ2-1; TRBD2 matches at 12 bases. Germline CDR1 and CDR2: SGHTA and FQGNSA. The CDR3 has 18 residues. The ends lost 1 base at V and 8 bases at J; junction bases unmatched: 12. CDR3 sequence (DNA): TGTGCCAGCAGCTTAGGACTAGCGGGAGCAACAGGGGCGGATGAGCAGTTCTTC. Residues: CASSLGLAGATGADEQFF.

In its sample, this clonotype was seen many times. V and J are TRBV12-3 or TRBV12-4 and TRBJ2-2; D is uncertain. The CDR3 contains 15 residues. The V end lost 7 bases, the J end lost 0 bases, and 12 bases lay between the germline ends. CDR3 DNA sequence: TGTGCCAGCACCATTGGTATAGCGAACACCGGGGAGCTGTTTTTT. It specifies CASTIGIANTGELFF.

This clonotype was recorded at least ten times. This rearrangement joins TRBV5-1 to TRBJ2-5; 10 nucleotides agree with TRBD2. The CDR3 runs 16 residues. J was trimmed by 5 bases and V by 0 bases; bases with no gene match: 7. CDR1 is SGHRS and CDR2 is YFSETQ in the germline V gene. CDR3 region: CASSLGASGSVETQYF. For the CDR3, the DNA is TGCGCCAGCAGCTTGGGGGCTAGCGGGAGCGTCGAGACCCAGTACTTC.

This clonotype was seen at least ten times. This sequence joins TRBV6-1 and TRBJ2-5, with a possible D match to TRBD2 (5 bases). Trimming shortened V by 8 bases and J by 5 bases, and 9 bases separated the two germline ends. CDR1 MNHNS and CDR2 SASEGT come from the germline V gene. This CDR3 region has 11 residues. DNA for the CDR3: TGTGCCAGCCACAGAGGGGAGACCCAGTACTTC. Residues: CASHRGETQYF.

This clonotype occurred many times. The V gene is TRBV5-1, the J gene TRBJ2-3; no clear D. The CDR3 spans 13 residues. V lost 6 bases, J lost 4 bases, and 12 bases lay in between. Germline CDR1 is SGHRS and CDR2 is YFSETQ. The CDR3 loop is CASKPTYSDTQYF. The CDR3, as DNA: TGCGCCAGCAAACCGACGTACTCAGATACGCAGTATTTT.

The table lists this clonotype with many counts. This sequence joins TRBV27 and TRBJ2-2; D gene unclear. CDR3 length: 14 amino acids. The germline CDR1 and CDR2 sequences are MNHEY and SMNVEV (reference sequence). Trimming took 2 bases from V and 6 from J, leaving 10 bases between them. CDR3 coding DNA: TGTGCCAGCAGTTTACTCTGGGGTGCCGGGGAGCTGTTTTTT. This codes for CASSLLWGAGELFF.

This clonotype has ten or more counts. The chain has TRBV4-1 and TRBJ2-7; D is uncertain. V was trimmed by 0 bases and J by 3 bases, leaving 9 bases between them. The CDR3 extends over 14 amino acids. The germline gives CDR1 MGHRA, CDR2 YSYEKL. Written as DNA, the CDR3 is TGCGCCAGCAGCCAAGAAACGGATTACTACGAGCAGTACTTC. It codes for CASSQETDYYEQYF.

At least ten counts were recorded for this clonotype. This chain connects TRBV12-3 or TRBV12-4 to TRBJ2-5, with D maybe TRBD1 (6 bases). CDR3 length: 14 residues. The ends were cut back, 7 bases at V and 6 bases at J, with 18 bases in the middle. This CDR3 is CASTLGGPQKTQYF. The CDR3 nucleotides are TGTGCCAGCACCTTAGGGGGACCTCAGAAGACCCAGTACTTC.

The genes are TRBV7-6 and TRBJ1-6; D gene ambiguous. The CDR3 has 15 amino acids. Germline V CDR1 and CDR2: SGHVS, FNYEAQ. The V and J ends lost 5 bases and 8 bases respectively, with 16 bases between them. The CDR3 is CASSRNLIQDSPLHF. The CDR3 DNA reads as TGTGCCAGCAGCCGGAATCTAATCCAGGATTCACCCCTCCACTTT.

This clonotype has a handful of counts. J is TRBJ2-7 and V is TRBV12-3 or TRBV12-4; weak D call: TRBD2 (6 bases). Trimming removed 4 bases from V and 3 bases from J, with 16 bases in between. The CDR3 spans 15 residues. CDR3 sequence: CASSSRDLLVYEQYF. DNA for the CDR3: TGTGCCAGCAGTTCCCGGGACTTGCTTGTCTACGAGCAGTACTTC.

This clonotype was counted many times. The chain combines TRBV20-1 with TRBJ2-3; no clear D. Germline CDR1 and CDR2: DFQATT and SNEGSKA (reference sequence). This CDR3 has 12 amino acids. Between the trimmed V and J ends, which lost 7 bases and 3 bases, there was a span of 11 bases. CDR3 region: CSVPDRTDTQYF. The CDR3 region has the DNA TGCAGTGTCCCCGATCGGACAGATACGCAGTATTTT.

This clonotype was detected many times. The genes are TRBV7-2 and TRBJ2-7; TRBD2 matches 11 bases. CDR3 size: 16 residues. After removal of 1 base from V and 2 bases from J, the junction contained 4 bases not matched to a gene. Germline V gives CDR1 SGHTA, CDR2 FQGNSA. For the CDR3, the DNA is TGTGCCAGCAGCTTAGGTCTAGCGGGAGGAGCCTACGAGCAGTACTTC. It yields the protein CASSLGLAGGAYEQYF.

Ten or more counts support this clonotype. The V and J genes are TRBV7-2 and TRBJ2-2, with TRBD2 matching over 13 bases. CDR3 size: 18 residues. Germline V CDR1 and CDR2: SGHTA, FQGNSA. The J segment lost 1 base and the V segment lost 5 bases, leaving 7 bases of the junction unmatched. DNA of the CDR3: TGTGCCAGCAGCCCCGGACTAGCGGGAGAGGGGAACACCGGGGAGCTGTTTTTT. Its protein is CASSPGLAGEGNTGELFF.

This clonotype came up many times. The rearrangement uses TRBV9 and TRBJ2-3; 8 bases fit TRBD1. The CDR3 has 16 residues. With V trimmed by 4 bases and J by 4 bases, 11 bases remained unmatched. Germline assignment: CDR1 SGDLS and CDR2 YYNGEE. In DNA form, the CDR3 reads TGTGCCAGCAGCTTCCGGACAGGGTCGATGGCAGATACGCAGTATTTT. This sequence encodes CASSFRTGSMADTQYF.

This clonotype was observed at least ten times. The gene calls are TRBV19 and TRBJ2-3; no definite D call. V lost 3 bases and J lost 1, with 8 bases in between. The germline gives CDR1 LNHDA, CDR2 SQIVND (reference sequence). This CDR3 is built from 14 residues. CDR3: CASSIRPGTDTQYF. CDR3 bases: TGTGCCAGTAGTATCCGGCCAGGCACAGATACGCAGTATTTT.

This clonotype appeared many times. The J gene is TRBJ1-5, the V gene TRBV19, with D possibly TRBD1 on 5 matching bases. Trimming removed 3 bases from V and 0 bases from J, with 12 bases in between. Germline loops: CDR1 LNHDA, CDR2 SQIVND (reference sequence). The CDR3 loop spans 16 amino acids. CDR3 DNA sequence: TGTGCCAGTAGTATCACAGGTCTTTATAGCAATCAGCCCCAGCATTTT. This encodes CASSITGLYSNQPQHF.

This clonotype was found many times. CDR3 in amino acids: CASSAGTGSYNEQFF. The CDR3 DNA sequence: TGTGCCAGCAGTGCCGGGACAGGATCTTACAATGAGCAGTTCTTC. The chain joins TRBV6-6 to TRBJ2-1, with 8 bases that match TRBD1. The germline gives CDR1 MNHNY, CDR2 SVGAGI (reference sequence). V trimming: 5 bases; J trimming: 4 bases; junction bases outside the gene matches: 7. This CDR3 comprises 15 residues.

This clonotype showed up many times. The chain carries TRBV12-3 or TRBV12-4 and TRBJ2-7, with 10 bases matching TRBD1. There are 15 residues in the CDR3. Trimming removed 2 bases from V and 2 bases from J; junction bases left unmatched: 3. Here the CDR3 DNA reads TGTGCCAGCAGTTTAAAGGGACAGGGGCCCTACGAGCAGTACTTC. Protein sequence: CASSLKGQGPYEQYF.

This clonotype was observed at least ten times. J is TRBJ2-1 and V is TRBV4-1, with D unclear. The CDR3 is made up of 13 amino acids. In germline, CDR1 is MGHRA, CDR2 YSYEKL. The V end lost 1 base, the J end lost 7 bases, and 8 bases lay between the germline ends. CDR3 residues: CASSQGRWNEQFF. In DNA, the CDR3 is TGCGCCAGCAGCCAAGGAAGATGGAATGAGCAGTTCTTC.

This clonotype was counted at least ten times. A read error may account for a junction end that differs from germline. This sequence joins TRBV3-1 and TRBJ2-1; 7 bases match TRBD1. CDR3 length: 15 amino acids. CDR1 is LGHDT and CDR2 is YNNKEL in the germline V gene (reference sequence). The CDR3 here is CASSQDGWTGNEQFF. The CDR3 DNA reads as TGTGCCAGCAGTCAAGATGGGTGGACAGGCAATGAGCAGTTCTTC.

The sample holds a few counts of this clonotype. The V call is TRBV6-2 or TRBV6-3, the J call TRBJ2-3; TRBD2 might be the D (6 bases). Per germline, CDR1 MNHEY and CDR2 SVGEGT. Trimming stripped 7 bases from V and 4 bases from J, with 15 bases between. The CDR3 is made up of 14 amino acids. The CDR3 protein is CASTDFRDSDTQYF. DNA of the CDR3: TGTGCCAGCACCGACTTCCGGGACTCAGATACGCAGTATTTT.

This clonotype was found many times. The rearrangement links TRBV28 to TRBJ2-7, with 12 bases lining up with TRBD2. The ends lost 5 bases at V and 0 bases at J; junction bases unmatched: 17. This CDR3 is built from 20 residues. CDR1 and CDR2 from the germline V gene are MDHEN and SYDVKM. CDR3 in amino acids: CASSTDRWGLAGKSSYEQYF. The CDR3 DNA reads TGTGCCAGCAGTACGGACAGGTGGGGACTAGCGGGCAAATCCTCCTACGAGCAGTACTTC.

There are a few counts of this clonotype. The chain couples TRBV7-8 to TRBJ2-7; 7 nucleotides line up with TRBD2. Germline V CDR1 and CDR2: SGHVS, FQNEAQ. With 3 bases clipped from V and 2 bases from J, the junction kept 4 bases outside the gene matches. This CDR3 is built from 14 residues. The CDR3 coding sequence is TGTGCCAGCAGCTTTGGGACTACTACCTACGAGCAGTACTTC. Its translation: CASSFGTTTYEQYF.

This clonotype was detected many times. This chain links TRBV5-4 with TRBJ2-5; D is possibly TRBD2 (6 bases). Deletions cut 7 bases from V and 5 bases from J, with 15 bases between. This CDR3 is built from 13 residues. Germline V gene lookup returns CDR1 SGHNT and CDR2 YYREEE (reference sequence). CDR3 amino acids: CASGTYGPETQYF. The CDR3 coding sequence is TGTGCCAGCGGGACTTATGGCCCGGAGACCCAGTACTTC.

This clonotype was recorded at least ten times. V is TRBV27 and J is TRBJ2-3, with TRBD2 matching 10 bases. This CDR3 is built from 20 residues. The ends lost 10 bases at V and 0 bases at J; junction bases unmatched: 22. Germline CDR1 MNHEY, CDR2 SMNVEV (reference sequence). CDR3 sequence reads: CANSRPSGSGRPYSTDTQYF. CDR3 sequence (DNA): TGTGCCAACAGCCGCCCGTCGGGTAGCGGGAGGCCCTACAGCACAGATACGCAGTATTTT.

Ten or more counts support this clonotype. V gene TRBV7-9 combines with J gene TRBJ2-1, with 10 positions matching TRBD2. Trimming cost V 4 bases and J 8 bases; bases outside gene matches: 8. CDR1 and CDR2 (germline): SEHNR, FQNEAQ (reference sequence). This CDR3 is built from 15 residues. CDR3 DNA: TGTGCCAGCAGCTCTAGCGGGAGAGGACTCTATGAGCAGTTCTTC. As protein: CASSSSGRGLYEQFF.

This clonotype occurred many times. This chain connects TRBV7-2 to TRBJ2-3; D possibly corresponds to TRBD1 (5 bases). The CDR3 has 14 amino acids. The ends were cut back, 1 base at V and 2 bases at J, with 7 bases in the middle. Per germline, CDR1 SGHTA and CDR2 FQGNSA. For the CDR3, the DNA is TGTGCCAGCAGCTTAGGGGGCGTCACAGATACGCAGTATTTT. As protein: CASSLGGVTDTQYF. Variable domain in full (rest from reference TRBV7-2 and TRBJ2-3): GAGVSQSPSNKVTEKGKDVELRCDPISGHTALYWYRQSLGQGLEFLIYFQGNSAPDKSGLPSDRFSAERTGGSVSTLTIQRTQQEDSAVYLCASSLGGVTDTQYFGPGTRLTVL.

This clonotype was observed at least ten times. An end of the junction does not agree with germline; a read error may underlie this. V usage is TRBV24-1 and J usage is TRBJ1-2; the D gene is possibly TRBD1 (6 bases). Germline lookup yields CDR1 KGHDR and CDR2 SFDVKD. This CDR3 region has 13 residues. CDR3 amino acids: CATSDPPGAAMYF. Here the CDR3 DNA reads TGTGCCACCAGTGATCCTCCGGGGGCAGCTATGTATTTC.